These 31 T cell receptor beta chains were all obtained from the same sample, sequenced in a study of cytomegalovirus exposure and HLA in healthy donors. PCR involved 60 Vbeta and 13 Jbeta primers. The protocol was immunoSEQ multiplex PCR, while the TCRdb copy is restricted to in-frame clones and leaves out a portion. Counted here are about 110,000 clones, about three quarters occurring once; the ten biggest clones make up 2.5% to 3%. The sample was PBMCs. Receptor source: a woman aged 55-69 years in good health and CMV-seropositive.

The CDR3 DNA is TGTGCCAGCAGCTTCCGGACAGTTACCTACAATGAGCAGTTCTTC. It encodes CASSFRTVTYNEQFF. This chain connects TRBV11-3 to TRBJ2-1, with a tentative D call TRBD1 (6 bases). Per germline, CDR1 SGHNT and CDR2 YENEEA. The V end lost 3 bases, the J end lost 2 bases, and 11 bases lay between the germline ends. The CDR3 has 15 amino acids.

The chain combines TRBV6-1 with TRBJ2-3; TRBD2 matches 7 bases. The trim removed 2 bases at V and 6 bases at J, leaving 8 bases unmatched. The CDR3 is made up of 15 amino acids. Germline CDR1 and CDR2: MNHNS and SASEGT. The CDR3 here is CASSEMAGAGDTQYF. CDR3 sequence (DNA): TGTGCCAGCAGTGAAATGGCGGGAGCGGGCGATACGCAGTATTTT.

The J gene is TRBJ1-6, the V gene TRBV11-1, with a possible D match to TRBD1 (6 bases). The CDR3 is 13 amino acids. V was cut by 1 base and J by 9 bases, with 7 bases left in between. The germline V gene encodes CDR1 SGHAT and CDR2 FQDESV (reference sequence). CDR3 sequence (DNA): TGTGCCAGCAGCTTAGGGGGGCCTTCACCCCTCCACTTT. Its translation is CASSLGGPSPLHF.

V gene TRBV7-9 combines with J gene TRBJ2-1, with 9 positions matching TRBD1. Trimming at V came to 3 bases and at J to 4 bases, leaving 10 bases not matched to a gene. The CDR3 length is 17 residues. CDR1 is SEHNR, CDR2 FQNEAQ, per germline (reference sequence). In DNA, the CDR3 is TGTGCCAGCAGCTTCCACGGACAGGGGCGGAGGTACAATGAGCAGTTCTTC. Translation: CASSFHGQGRRYNEQFF.

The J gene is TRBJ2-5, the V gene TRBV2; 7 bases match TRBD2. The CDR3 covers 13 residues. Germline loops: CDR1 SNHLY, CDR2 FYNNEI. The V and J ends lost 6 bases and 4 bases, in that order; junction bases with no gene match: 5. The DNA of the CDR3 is TGTGCCAGCAGGGGAGGGCAGGGAGAGACCCAGTACTTC. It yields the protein CASRGGQGETQYF.

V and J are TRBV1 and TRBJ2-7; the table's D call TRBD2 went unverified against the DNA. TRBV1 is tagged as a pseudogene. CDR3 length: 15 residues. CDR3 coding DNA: TGCACCAGCAGCCAAGGGTTAGCGGGAGTCGGCGAGCAGTACTTC. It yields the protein CTSSQGLAGVGEQYF.

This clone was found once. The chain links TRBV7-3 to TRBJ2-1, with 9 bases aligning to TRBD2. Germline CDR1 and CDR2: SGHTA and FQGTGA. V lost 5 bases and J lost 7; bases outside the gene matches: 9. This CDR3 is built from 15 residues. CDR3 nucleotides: TGTGCCAGCAGCCTCTTAGCGGGAGTGGGTAATGAGCAGTTCTTC. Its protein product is CASSLLAGVGNEQFF. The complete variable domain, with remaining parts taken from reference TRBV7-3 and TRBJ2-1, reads GAGVSQTPSNKVTEKGKYVELRCDPISGHTALYWYRQSLGQGPEFLIYFQGTGAADDSGLPNDRFFAVRPEGSVSTLKIQRTERGDSAVYLCASSLLAGVGNEQFFGPGTRLTVL.

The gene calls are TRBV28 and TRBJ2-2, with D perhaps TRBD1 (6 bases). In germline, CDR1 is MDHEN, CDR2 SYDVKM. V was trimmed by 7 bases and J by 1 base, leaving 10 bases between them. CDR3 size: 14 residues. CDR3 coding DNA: TGTGCCAGCACCGTAGGGGGGAACACCGGGGAGCTGTTTTTT. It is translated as CASTVGGNTGELFF.

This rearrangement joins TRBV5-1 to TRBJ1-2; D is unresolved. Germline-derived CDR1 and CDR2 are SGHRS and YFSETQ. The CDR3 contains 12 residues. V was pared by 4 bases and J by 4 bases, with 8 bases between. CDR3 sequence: CASSAGSYGYTF. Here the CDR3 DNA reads TGCGCCAGCAGCGCCGGGTCCTATGGCTACACCTTC.

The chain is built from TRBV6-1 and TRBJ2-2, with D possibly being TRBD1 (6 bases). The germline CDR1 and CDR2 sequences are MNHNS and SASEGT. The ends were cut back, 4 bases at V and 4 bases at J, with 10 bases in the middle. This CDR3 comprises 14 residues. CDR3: CASSATGRTGELFF. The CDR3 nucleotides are TGTGCCAGCAGTGCAACAGGGCGCACCGGGGAGCTGTTTTTT.

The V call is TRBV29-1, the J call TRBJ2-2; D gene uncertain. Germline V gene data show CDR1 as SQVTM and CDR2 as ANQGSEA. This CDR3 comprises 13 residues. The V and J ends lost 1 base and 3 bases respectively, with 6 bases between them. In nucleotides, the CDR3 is TGCAGCGTTGAAGCCCCTTACACCGGGGAGCTGTTTTTT. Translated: CSVEAPYTGELFF.

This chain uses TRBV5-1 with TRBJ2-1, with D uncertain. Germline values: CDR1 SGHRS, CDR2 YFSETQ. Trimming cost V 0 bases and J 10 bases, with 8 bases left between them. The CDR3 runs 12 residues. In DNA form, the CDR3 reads TGCGCCAGCAGCTTGGATGGAGACGAGCAGTTCTTC. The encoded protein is CASSLDGDEQFF.

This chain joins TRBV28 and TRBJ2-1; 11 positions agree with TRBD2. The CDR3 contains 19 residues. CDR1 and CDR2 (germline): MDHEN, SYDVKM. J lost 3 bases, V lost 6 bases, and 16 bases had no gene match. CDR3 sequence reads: CASSPDKIAGGRVYNEQFF. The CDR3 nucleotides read TGTGCCAGCAGCCCCGATAAGATAGCGGGGGGGAGGGTCTACAATGAGCAGTTCTTC.

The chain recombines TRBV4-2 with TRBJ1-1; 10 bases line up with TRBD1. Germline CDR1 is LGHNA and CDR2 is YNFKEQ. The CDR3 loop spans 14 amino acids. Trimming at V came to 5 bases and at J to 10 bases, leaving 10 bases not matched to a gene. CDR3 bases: TGTGCCAGCAGCTCTCGGGACAGGGGTCTTTTAGCTTTCTTT. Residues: CASSSRDRGLLAFF.

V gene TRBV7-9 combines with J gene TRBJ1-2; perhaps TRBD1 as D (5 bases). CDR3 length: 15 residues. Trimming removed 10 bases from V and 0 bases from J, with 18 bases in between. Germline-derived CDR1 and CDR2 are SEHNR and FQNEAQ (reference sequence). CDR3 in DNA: TGTGCCATCGACCTACGACAGATTACTAACTATGGCTACACCTTC. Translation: CAIDLRQITNYGYTF.

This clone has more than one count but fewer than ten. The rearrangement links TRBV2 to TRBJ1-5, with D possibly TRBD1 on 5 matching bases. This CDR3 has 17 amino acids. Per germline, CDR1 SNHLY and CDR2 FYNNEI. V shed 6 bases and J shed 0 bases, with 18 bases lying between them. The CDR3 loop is CASSGGQGRNSNQPQHF. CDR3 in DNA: TGTGCCAGCAGCGGTGGGCAGGGAAGAAATAGCAATCAGCCCCAGCATTTT. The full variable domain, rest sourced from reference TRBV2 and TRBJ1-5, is EPEVTQTPSHQVTQMGQEVILRCVPISNHLYFYWYRQILGQKVEFLVSFYNNEISEKSEIFDDQFSVERPDGSNFTLKIRSTKLEDSAMYFCASSGGQGRNSNQPQHFGDGTRLSIL.

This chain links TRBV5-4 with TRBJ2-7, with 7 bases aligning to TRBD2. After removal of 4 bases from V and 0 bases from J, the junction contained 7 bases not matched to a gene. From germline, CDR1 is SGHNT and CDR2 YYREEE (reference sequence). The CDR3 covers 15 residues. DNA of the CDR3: TGTGCCAGCAGCCAGAGAGCGGGAAGCTCCTACGAGCAGTACTTC. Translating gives CASSQRAGSSYEQYF.

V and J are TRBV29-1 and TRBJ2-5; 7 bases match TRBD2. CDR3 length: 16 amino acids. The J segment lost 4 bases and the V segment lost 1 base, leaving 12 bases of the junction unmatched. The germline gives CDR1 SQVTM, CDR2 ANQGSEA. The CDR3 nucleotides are TGCAGCGTTGAAGGGCTATGGGACTACCCCCCAGAGACCCAGTACTTC. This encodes CSVEGLWDYPPETQYF.

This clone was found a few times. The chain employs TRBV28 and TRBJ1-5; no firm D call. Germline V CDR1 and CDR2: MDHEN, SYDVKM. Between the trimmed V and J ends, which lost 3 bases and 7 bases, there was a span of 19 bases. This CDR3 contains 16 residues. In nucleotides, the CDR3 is TGTGCCAGCAGTTTTGGTTTGGGAGGAGAAGGCCAGCCCCAGCATTTT. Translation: CASSFGLGGEGQPQHF.

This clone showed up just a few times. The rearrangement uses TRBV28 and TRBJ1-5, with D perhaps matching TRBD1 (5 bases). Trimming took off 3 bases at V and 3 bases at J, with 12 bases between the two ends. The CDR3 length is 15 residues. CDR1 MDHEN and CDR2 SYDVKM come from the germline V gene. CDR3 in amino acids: CASSFYRSLNQPQHF. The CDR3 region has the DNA TGTGCCAGCAGTTTCTACAGGTCTCTCAATCAGCCCCAGCATTTT.

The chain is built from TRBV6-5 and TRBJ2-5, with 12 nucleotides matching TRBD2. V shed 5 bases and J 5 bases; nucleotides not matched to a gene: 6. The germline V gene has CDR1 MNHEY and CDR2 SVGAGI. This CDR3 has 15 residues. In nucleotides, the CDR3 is TGTGCCAGCAGTCAGACTAGCGGGAGTCTCGAGACCCAGTACTTC. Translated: CASSQTSGSLETQYF.

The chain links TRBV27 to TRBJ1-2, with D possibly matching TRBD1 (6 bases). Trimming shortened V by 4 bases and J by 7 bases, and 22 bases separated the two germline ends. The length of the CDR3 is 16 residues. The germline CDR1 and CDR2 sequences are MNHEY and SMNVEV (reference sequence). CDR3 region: CASSYAQARGRSGYTF. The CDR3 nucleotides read TGTGCCAGCAGTTATGCCCAAGCCAGGGGTAGGAGTGGCTACACCTTC.

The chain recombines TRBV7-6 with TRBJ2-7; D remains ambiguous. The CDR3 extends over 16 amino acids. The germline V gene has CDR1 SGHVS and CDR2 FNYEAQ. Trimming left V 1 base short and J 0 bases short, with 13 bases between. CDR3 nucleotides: TGTGCCAGCAGCTTAGGGAGCTCGTCCCGCTCCTACGAGCAGTACTTC. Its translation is CASSLGSSSRSYEQYF.

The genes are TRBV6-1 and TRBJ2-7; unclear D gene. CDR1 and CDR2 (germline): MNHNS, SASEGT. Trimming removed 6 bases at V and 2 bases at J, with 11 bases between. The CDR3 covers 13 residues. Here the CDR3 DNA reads TGTGCCAGCAGGATGGCAGGAACCTACGAGCAGTACTTC. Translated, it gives CASRMAGTYEQYF.

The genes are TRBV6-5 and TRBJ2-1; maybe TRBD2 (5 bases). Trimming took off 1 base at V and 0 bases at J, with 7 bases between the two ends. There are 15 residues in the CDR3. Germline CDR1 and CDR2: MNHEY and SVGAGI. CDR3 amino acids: CASSYWTDSYNEQFF. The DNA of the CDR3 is TGTGCCAGCAGTTACTGGACTGACTCCTACAATGAGCAGTTCTTC.

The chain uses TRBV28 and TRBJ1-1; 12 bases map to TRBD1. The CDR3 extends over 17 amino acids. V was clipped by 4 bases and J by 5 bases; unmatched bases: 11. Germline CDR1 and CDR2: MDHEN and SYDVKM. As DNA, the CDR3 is TGTGCCAGCAGTTCTCCGGGACAGGGGGCGTCGGATACTGAAGCTTTCTTT. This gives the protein CASSSPGQGASDTEAFF.

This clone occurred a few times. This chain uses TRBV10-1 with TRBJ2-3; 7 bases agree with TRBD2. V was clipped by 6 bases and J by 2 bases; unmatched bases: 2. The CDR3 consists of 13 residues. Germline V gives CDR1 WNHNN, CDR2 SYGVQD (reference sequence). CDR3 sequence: CASSLAVTDTQYF. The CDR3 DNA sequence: TGCGCCAGCAGCCTAGCGGTCACAGATACGCAGTATTTT.

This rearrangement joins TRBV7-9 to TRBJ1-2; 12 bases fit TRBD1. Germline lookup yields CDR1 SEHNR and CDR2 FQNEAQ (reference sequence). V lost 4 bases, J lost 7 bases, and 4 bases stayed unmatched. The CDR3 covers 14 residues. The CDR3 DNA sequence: TGTGCCAGCAGCTCTCGGGACAGGGGGCCTGGCTACACCTTC. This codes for CASSSRDRGPGYTF.

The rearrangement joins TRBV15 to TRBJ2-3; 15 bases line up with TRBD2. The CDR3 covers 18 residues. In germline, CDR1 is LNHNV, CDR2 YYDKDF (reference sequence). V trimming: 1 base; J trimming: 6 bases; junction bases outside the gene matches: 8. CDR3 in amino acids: CATSRVRTSGRAVDTQYF. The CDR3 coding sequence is TGTGCCACCAGCAGAGTGAGGACTAGCGGGAGGGCTGTGGATACGCAGTATTTT.

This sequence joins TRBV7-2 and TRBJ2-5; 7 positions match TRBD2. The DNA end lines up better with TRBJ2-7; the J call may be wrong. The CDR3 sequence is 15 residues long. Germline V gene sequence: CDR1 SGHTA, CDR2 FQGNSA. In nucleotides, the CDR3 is TGTGCCAGCAGCACCCATTATTCGGGGGGCTACGAGCAGTACTTC. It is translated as CASSTHYSGGYEQYF.

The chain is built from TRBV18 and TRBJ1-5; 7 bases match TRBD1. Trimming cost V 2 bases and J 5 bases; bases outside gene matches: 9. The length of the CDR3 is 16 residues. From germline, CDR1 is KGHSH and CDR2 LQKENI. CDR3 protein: CASSPRGQGNHQPQHF. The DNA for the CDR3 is TGTGCCAGCTCACCAAGGGGGCAGGGTAACCATCAGCCCCAGCATTTT. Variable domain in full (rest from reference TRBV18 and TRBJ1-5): NAGVMQNPRHLVRRRGQEARLRCSPMKGHSHVYWYRQLPEEGLKFMVYLQKENIIDESGMPKERFSAEFPKEGPSILRIQQVVRGDSAAYFCASSPRGQGNHQPQHFGDGTRLSIL.